Listed below are T cell receptor beta chains from one sample, sequenced in a study of T-cell reconstitution after alpha-beta-depleted transplantation in children. TCRdb used MiXCR to reprocess the PCR reads, holding one entry per CDR3 protein. This table has around 140,000 distinct CDR3 sequences, about 9% appearing once. This specimen consisted of PBMCs, mostly from graft donor cells, obtained 180 days after TCRalphabeta/CD19-depleted stem cell transplant. All receptors derive from a female patient aged 2-15 years who had a stem cell transplant for congenital amegakaryocytic thrombocytopenia, so the T cells may come from the graft donor. Each CDR3 is given with its conserved first and last residue. The D gene is left open where the match is weak. Clone size appears in some rows only: once, few, many, or a class for an expanded clone.

d_call: NA
clone_size: NA
v_call: TRBV5-1
j_call: TRBJ2-5
cdr3_nt: TGCGCCAGCAGCTTTTTGGGAGGATGGCAAGAGACCCAGTACTTC
cdr3_aa: CASSFLGGWQETQYF

d_call: NA
clone_size: many
v_call: TRBV20-1
j_call: TRBJ2-7
cdr3_nt: TGCAGTGCTAGGACAGCGTGGGAGCAGTACTTC
cdr3_aa: CSARTAWEQYF

d_call: TRBD2
clone_size: many
v_call: TRBV20-1
j_call: TRBJ2-1
cdr3_nt: TGCAGTGCACCGGGACTAGCGGGAGGATGGGCCTCCTACAATGAGCAGTTCTTC
cdr3_aa: CSAPGLAGGWASYNEQFF

d_call: NA
clone_size: many
v_call: TRBV5-1
j_call: TRBJ1-6
cdr3_nt: TGCGCCAGCAGCCCGGGGGGTTACGATAATTCACCCCTCCACTTT
cdr3_aa: CASSPGGYDNSPLHF

d_call: TRBD2
clone_size: NA
v_call: TRBV7-2
j_call: TRBJ2-7
cdr3_nt: TGTGCCAGCAGCCGACAACTAGCGACCACCTACGAGCAGTACTTC
cdr3_aa: CASSRQLATTYEQYF

d_call: TRBD2
clone_size: many
v_call: TRBV20-1
j_call: TRBJ2-1
cdr3_nt: TGCAGTGCTAGAGTCGGACTAGCGGGACTCAATGAGCAGTTCTTC
cdr3_aa: CSARVGLAGLNEQFF

d_call: NA
clone_size: few
v_call: TRBV5-1
j_call: TRBJ1-6
cdr3_nt: TGCGCCAGCAGCTTGGAATCGGGGTGGGGTTCACCCCTCCACTTT
cdr3_aa: CASSLESGWGSPLHF

d_call: NA
clone_size: few
v_call: TRBV6-2/TRBV6-3
j_call: TRBJ2-3
cdr3_nt: TGTGCCAGCCCGAGGGGCACAGATACGCAGTATTTT
cdr3_aa: CASPRGTDTQYF

d_call: NA
clone_size: many
v_call: TRBV6-5
j_call: TRBJ1-2
cdr3_nt: TGTGCCACCGGCGGGGGCCACTATGGCTACACCTTC
cdr3_aa: CATGGGHYGYTF

d_call: NA
clone_size: few
v_call: TRBV19
j_call: TRBJ1-1
cdr3_nt: TGTGCCAGTAGTATAGAAGGCAAGAACACTGAAGCTTTCTTT
cdr3_aa: CASSIEGKNTEAFF

d_call: NA
clone_size: NA
v_call: TRBV28
j_call: TRBJ1-2
cdr3_nt: TGTGCCAGCGCAGCCTGGGAGTATTGGGGCTACACCTTC
cdr3_aa: CASAAWEYWGYTF

d_call: TRBD2
clone_size: few
v_call: TRBV4-3
j_call: TRBJ2-7
cdr3_nt: TGCGCCAGCAGCCAAGTTCTGGCGGGAGCGCAGTACGAGCAGTACTTC
cdr3_aa: CASSQVLAGAQYEQYF

d_call: NA
clone_size: NA
v_call: TRBV2
j_call: TRBJ2-2
cdr3_nt: TGTGCCAGCAGCGTACTCGGGGCTCAGTTAAGCGGGGAGCTGTTTTTT
cdr3_aa: CASSVLGAQLSGELFF

d_call: NA
clone_size: NA
v_call: TRBV20-1
j_call: TRBJ2-7
cdr3_nt: TGCAGTGCTCCCCGCCCGTCGCTAGCGCTCTACGAGCAGTACTTC
cdr3_aa: CSAPRPSLALYEQYF

d_call: NA
clone_size: few
v_call: TRBV20-1
j_call: TRBJ2-5
cdr3_nt: TGCAGTGCTAGAGATCAGTGGGGGAGAGGGGAGACCCAGTACTTC
cdr3_aa: CSARDQWGRGETQYF

d_call: TRBD2
clone_size: many
v_call: TRBV2
j_call: TRBJ2-1
cdr3_nt: TGTGCCAGCAGTCCGGGACTAGTGGCTCCCTCCGCAGAGTTCTTC
cdr3_aa: CASSPGLVAPSAEFF

d_call: TRBD1
clone_size: few
v_call: TRBV20-1
j_call: TRBJ2-7
cdr3_nt: TGCAGTGCCAAGGGACAGGGGGCCTACGAGCAGTACTTC
cdr3_aa: CSAKGQGAYEQYF

d_call: TRBD1
clone_size: many
v_call: TRBV7-9
j_call: TRBJ1-2
cdr3_nt: TGTGCCAGCAGCCCGGGACAGGGAGTCTTCCGCTACACCTTC
cdr3_aa: CASSPGQGVFRYTF

d_call: NA
clone_size: few
v_call: TRBV28
j_call: TRBJ2-1
cdr3_nt: TGTGCCAGCAGTATCCAGGACACCTCCTACAATGAGCAGTTCTTC
cdr3_aa: CASSIQDTSYNEQFF

d_call: TRBD2
clone_size: NA
v_call: TRBV5-1
j_call: TRBJ2-5
cdr3_nt: TGCGCCAGTGGAGTACTAGCGGGGGCCGAAGAGACCCAGTACTTC
cdr3_aa: CASGVLAGAEETQYF

d_call: NA
clone_size: many
v_call: TRBV20-1
j_call: TRBJ1-1
cdr3_nt: TGCAGGCGGGGCGCAAGTCTGAACACTGAAGCTTTCTTT
cdr3_aa: CRRGASLNTEAFF

d_call: NA
clone_size: many
v_call: TRBV12-3/TRBV12-4
j_call: TRBJ2-7
cdr3_nt: TGTGCCAGCAGGTACAAAGACTCCGAGCAGTACTTC
cdr3_aa: CASRYKDSEQYF

d_call: NA
clone_size: NA
v_call: TRBV9
j_call: TRBJ2-7
cdr3_nt: TGTGCCAGCAGCGTCGGGTGGGCGGCAAGCTCCTACGAGCAGTACTTC
cdr3_aa: CASSVGWAASSYEQYF

d_call: NA
clone_size: few
v_call: TRBV20-1
j_call: TRBJ2-7
cdr3_nt: TGCAGTGCTAGAGGAGGGAAAGAGGGGTACGAGCAGTACTTC
cdr3_aa: CSARGGKEGYEQYF

d_call: TRBD2
clone_size: many
v_call: TRBV28
j_call: TRBJ2-3
cdr3_nt: TGTGCCAGCAGTTCCCCCGGGGGGGCACGGACGCAGTATTTT
cdr3_aa: CASSSPGGARTQYF

d_call: NA
clone_size: many
v_call: TRBV20-1
j_call: TRBJ2-1
cdr3_nt: TGCAGTGCGACAAAGCGGGCTTTGCGGTATGAGCAGTTCTTC
cdr3_aa: CSATKRALRYEQFF

d_call: TRBD1
clone_size: many
v_call: TRBV5-1
j_call: TRBJ1-4
cdr3_nt: TGCGCCAGCAGCTCGGGACAGGTTTTGGAAAAACTGTTTTTT
cdr3_aa: CASSSGQVLEKLFF

d_call: NA
clone_size: many
v_call: TRBV6-6
j_call: TRBJ2-2
cdr3_nt: TGTGCCAGCAAGGTTGACACCGGGGAGCTGTTTTTT
cdr3_aa: CASKVDTGELFF

d_call: TRBD2
clone_size: many
v_call: TRBV4-2
j_call: TRBJ2-7
cdr3_nt: TGTGCCAGCAGCCAAGATTTGGGAGGGTCCTACGAGCAGTACTTC
cdr3_aa: CASSQDLGGSYEQYF

d_call: NA
clone_size: few
v_call: TRBV20-1
j_call: TRBJ1-6
cdr3_nt: TGCAGTGCTAGGGGCAGGGACAATTCACCCCTCCACTTT
cdr3_aa: CSARGRDNSPLHF

d_call: NA
clone_size: few
v_call: TRBV18
j_call: TRBJ1-1
cdr3_nt: TGTGCCAGTTCTCAAGGGGCGGTCACTGAAGCTTTCTTT
cdr3_aa: CASSQGAVTEAFF

d_call: NA
clone_size: many
v_call: TRBV6-1
j_call: TRBJ1-1
cdr3_nt: TGTGCCAGCACTGGACAAGAGAACACTGAAGCTTTCTTT
cdr3_aa: CASTGQENTEAFF

d_call: NA
clone_size: NA
v_call: TRBV4-2
j_call: TRBJ2-5
cdr3_nt: TGTGCCAGCAGCCAAGGAGGGGCCTCAAGGATGGAGACCCAGTACTTC
cdr3_aa: CASSQGGASRMETQYF

d_call: NA
clone_size: many
v_call: TRBV20-1
j_call: TRBJ2-3
cdr3_nt: TGCAGTGCAGCCGACCTTCGGACTAGCACAGATACGCAGTATTTT
cdr3_aa: CSAADLRTSTDTQYF

d_call: TRBD1
clone_size: many
v_call: TRBV29-1
j_call: TRBJ1-6
cdr3_nt: TGCAGCGTTCGAGGGGACAGAGAATCACCCCTCCACTTT
cdr3_aa: CSVRGDRESPLHF

d_call: NA
clone_size: NA
v_call: TRBV11-2
j_call: TRBJ2-6
cdr3_nt: TGTGCCAGCAGCTTAGATCCAGGGTACTCGGCCTCTGGGGCCAACGTCCTGACTTTC
cdr3_aa: CASSLDPGYSASGANVLTF

d_call: NA
clone_size: NA
v_call: TRBV27
j_call: TRBJ2-7
cdr3_nt: TGTGCCAGCAGTCAGGGACTTGGGGGCTACGAGCAGTACTTC
cdr3_aa: CASSQGLGGYEQYF

d_call: NA
clone_size: many
v_call: TRBV5-1
j_call: TRBJ2-6
cdr3_nt: TGCGCCAGCAGCTTAGATATCTCTGGGGCCAACGTCCTGACTTTC
cdr3_aa: CASSLDISGANVLTF

d_call: NA
clone_size: NA
v_call: TRBV7-9
j_call: TRBJ2-3
cdr3_nt: TGTGCCAGCAGCCCCAGGCTCTGGGGCACAGATACGCAGTATTTT
cdr3_aa: CASSPRLWGTDTQYF

d_call: NA
clone_size: many
v_call: TRBV19
j_call: TRBJ2-2
cdr3_nt: TGTGCCAGTACCCCGCGAGGGGAGGACGGGGAGCTGTTTTTT
cdr3_aa: CASTPRGEDGELFF

d_call: NA
clone_size: many
v_call: TRBV20-1
j_call: TRBJ1-1
cdr3_nt: TGCAGTGCTAGGGAGCAGTTTACTGAAGCTTTCTTT
cdr3_aa: CSAREQFTEAFF

d_call: TRBD2
clone_size: many
v_call: TRBV12-3/TRBV12-4
j_call: TRBJ2-1
cdr3_nt: TGTGCCAGCAGTACCACGGCGGGAGTTTCGTATGAGCAGTTCTTC
cdr3_aa: CASSTTAGVSYEQFF

d_call: NA
clone_size: many
v_call: TRBV5-1
j_call: TRBJ1-1
cdr3_nt: TGCGCCAGCAGCTTGGCTCACACTATGAACACTGAAGCTTTCTTT
cdr3_aa: CASSLAHTMNTEAFF

d_call: NA
clone_size: many
v_call: TRBV7-2
j_call: TRBJ2-5
cdr3_nt: TGTGCCAGCAGCTTTGACAGGTTCTCAGAAGAGACCCAGTACTTC
cdr3_aa: CASSFDRFSEETQYF

d_call: TRBD2
clone_size: few
v_call: TRBV4-1
j_call: TRBJ2-2
cdr3_nt: TGCGCCAGCAGCCAACTTGGTTTAGGACTAGCGGGAGTAGTAGACACCGGGGAGCTGTTTTTT
cdr3_aa: CASSQLGLGLAGVVDTGELFF

d_call: NA
clone_size: many
v_call: TRBV28
j_call: TRBJ2-5
cdr3_nt: TGTGCCAGCCGACTCGGGGGTCAGACCCAGTACTTC
cdr3_aa: CASRLGGQTQYF

d_call: NA
clone_size: few
v_call: TRBV30
j_call: TRBJ1-6
cdr3_nt: TGTGCCTGGAACCCGGGAGGTTCACCCCTCCACTTT
cdr3_aa: CAWNPGGSPLHF

d_call: NA
clone_size: few
v_call: TRBV12-3/TRBV12-4
j_call: TRBJ2-2
cdr3_nt: TGTGCCAGCAGTTTTAGGTTCCCCCTGGCCGGGGAGCTGTTTTTT
cdr3_aa: CASSFRFPLAGELFF

d_call: NA
clone_size: few
v_call: TRBV7-2
j_call: TRBJ2-3
cdr3_nt: TGTGCCAGCAGCTTGGAACTCCTGTGGGCAGATACGCAGTATTTT
cdr3_aa: CASSLELLWADTQYF

d_call: NA
clone_size: NA
v_call: TRBV2
j_call: TRBJ2-2
cdr3_nt: TGTGCCAGCAACAGGGTTGAGGTCGGGGAGCTGTTTTTT
cdr3_aa: CASNRVEVGELFF

d_call: TRBD2
clone_size: few
v_call: TRBV18
j_call: TRBJ2-4
cdr3_nt: TGTGCCAGCTCACCGGGGACTACCCCAATTCAGTACTTC
cdr3_aa: CASSPGTTPIQYF

d_call: NA
clone_size: many
v_call: TRBV4-3
j_call: TRBJ2-3
cdr3_nt: TGCGCCAGCAGCCAAGAGCAGAATCACAGGACAGATACGCAGTATTTT
cdr3_aa: CASSQEQNHRTDTQYF

d_call: NA
clone_size: many
v_call: TRBV29-1
j_call: TRBJ1-4
cdr3_nt: TGCAGCGTTGCTGGGGACGACGCAACTAATGAAAAACTGTTTTTT
cdr3_aa: CSVAGDDATNEKLFF

d_call: TRBD2
clone_size: NA
v_call: TRBV20-1
j_call: TRBJ2-7
cdr3_nt: TGCAGTGCCAGGACTAGCGGGAGGGCTTTTGTACCCTACGAGCAGTACTTC
cdr3_aa: CSARTSGRAFVPYEQYF